The 22 T cell receptor beta chains listed next were all sequenced from one sample in a study of T cells in Graves' hyperthyroidism and ophthalmopathy (dated by TCRdb to about 2019). Library preparation used multiplex PCR. The data were produced on an Illumina HiSeq 2000. Amplification of TCR beta CDR3 regions was carried out from RNA transcripts. For the first round of RT-PCR on the TCR CDR3, the HTBI primer set was used together with the Qiagen OneStep RT-PCR kit. Starting from the raw public reads, TCRdb applied fastp trimming at Q25, assembled clones with MiXCR and retained in-frame beta chains. Entries are consolidated by CDR3 protein sequence, retaining the most common genes and DNA. This sample holds about 360,000 distinct CDR3 sequences; approximately 25% were observed only once. The ten largest account for around 70% of the sample. Material: blood. The receptors stem from a man aged 50 to 59 with Graves' hyperthyroidism.

The V call is TRBV19, the J call TRBJ1-1; D uncertain. CDR3 length: 12 residues. Trimming took 6 bases from V and 3 from J, leaving 8 bases between them. Germline CDR1 reads LNHDA; CDR2 reads SQIVND (reference sequence). The CDR3 bases are TGTGCCAGTAGCGGCCGATACACTGAAGCTTTCTTT. Translated: CASSGRYTEAFF.

The rearrangement joins TRBV11-3 to TRBJ2-1; D is undetermined. CDR3 length: 13 amino acids. Trimming took off 0 bases at V and 5 bases at J, with 5 bases between the two ends. CDR1 and CDR2 (germline): SGHNT, YENEEA. The CDR3 DNA sequence: TGTGCCAGCAGCTTAGATTCCGACAATGAGCAGTTCTTC. Its translation is CASSLDSDNEQFF.

The chain carries TRBV9 and TRBJ2-2; D gene uncertain. Deletions cut 4 bases from V and 4 bases from J, with 14 bases between. CDR1 SGDLS and CDR2 YYNGEE come from the germline V gene. This CDR3 is built from 15 residues. The CDR3 DNA follows: TGTGCCAGCAGCTCCACTGTTAGAAGCACCGGGGAGCTGTTTTTT. It is translated as CASSSTVRSTGELFF.

This clonotype was recorded a few times. The chain couples TRBV28 to TRBJ2-2, with 7 bases identical to TRBD1. CDR3 length: 14 residues. The J segment lost 3 bases and the V segment lost 7 bases, leaving 5 bases of the junction unmatched. Germline V gives CDR1 MDHEN, CDR2 SYDVKM. CDR3 in amino acids: CASIRGRDTGELFF. For the CDR3, the DNA is TGTGCCAGCATAAGGGGGCGAGACACCGGGGAGCTGTTTTTT. Variable domain in full (rest from reference TRBV28 and TRBJ2-2): DVKVTQSSRYLVKRTGEKVFLECVQDMDHENMFWYRQDPGLGLRLIYFSYDVKMKEKGDIPEGYSVSREKKERFSLILESASTNQTSMYLCASIRGRDTGELFFGEGSRLTVL.

The chain joins TRBV3-1 to TRBJ2-7; a possible D gene is TRBD2 (6 bases). The V and J ends lost 0 bases and 2 bases respectively, with 14 bases between them. The CDR3 extends over 16 amino acids. The germline V gene has CDR1 LGHDT and CDR2 YNNKEL (reference sequence). CDR3 bases: TGTGCCAGCAGCCAAGATAGGCGGGGCCTGACCTACGAGCAGTACTTC. Its translation is CASSQDRRGLTYEQYF.

This clonotype showed up just a few times. The gene calls are TRBV7-2 and TRBJ2-7; the match to TRBD1 covers 9 bases. The V segment lost 5 bases and the J segment 2 bases; nucleotides outside the gene matches: 10. The CDR3 sequence is 16 residues long. The germline CDR1 and CDR2 sequences are SGHTA and FQGNSA. The DNA for the CDR3 is TGTGCCAGCAGCCTGTCTCCGGGACAGGGAACCTACGAGCAGTACTTC. This gives the protein CASSLSPGQGTYEQYF.

The CDR3 is CASSPTRANYGYTF. CDR3 in DNA: TGTGCCAGCAGCCCTACCCGGGCTAACTATGGCTACACCTTC. The rearrangement uses TRBV12-3 or TRBV12-4 and TRBJ1-2; D remains unclear. The CDR3 spans 14 residues. V lost 6 bases and J 0 bases, leaving 11 bases between the germline ends.

The chain couples TRBV4-1 to TRBJ2-5, with D uncertain. Germline CDR1 and CDR2: MGHRA and YSYEKL. V lost 1 base and J 6 bases, leaving 9 bases between the germline ends. This CDR3 is 13 amino acids long. CDR3 nucleotides: TGCGCCAGCAGCCAAGTTGAGTGGAAGACCCAGTACTTC. Its protein product is CASSQVEWKTQYF.

The table lists this clonotype with a few counts. The chain has TRBV19 and TRBJ2-3; tentatively, D is TRBD1 (6 bases). The CDR3 loop spans 16 amino acids. The germline V gene has CDR1 LNHDA and CDR2 SQIVND (reference sequence). Deletions cut 3 bases from V and 5 bases from J, with 18 bases between. CDR3: CASSIDGTRNLDTQYF. The CDR3 coding sequence is TGTGCCAGTAGTATCGACGGGACACGGAATCTAGATACGCAGTATTTT.

Comment on this clonotype: This may be a read error, as it is one base from a much larger clone. This chain joins TRBV7-3 and TRBJ2-7; the match to TRBD2 covers 7 bases. Germline V gene data show CDR1 as SGHTA and CDR2 as FQGTGA. V was pared by 5 bases and J by 7 bases, with 17 bases of the junction left unmatched. This CDR3 region has 16 residues. Here the CDR3 DNA reads TGTGCCAGCAGCCCGCCGGGGCGGGAGTTTATAAATGAGCAGTACTTC. This gives the protein CASSPPGREFINEQYF.

The chain is built from TRBV20-1 and TRBJ2-3; D remains ambiguous. The germline V gene encodes CDR1 DFQATT and CDR2 SNEGSKA (reference sequence). The V end lost 4 bases, the J end lost 1 base, and 6 bases lay between the germline ends. The CDR3 sequence is 12 residues long. The CDR3 nucleotides are TGCAGTGCTACCGCGGGCACAGATACGCAGTATTTT. The encoded protein is CSATAGTDTQYF.

A few counts support this clonotype. The chain is built from TRBV28 and TRBJ2-7; maybe TRBD1 (6 bases). V was shortened by 5 bases and J by 2 bases, with 13 bases between the two germline ends. Looked up from germline, CDR1 is MDHEN and CDR2 is SYDVKM. The CDR3 sequence is 14 residues long. CDR3 protein: CASSTPGHPYEQYF. CDR3 DNA sequence: TGTGCCAGCAGTACGCCGGGACATCCCTACGAGCAGTACTTC. Using reference TRBV28 and TRBJ2-7 for the parts outside the CDR3, the full variable domain is DVKVTQSSRYLVKRTGEKVFLECVQDMDHENMFWYRQDPGLGLRLIYFSYDVKMKEKGDIPEGYSVSREKKERFSLILESASTNQTSMYLCASSTPGHPYEQYFGPGTRLTVT.

The gene calls are TRBV5-1 and TRBJ1-4, with D maybe TRBD1 (5 bases). V was pared by 4 bases and J by 3 bases, with 22 bases between. CDR1 is SGHRS and CDR2 is YFSETQ in the germline V gene. The CDR3 contains 18 residues. CDR3: CASSAGLGRVVPNEKLFF. CDR3 nucleotide sequence: TGCGCCAGCAGCGCCGGGTTGGGCAGGGTCGTCCCTAATGAAAAACTGTTTTTT. Full variable domain (remainder filled in from reference TRBV5-1 and TRBJ1-4): KAGVTQTPRYLIKTRGQQVTLSCSPISGHRSVSWYQQTPGQGLQFLFEYFSETQRNKGNFPGRFSGRQFSNSRSEMNVSTLELGDSALYLCASSAGLGRVVPNEKLFFGSGTQLSVL.

The V and J genes are TRBV29-1 and TRBJ2-5; D gene ambiguous. Trimming stripped 4 bases from V and 2 bases from J, with 8 bases between. The CDR3 is 12 amino acids. Per the germline V gene, CDR1 is SQVTM and CDR2 is ANQGSEA. CDR3 in DNA: TGCAGCGTTGTAAGGCAGCAAGAGACCCAGTACTTC. Its translation: CSVVRQQETQYF.

The genes are TRBV28 and TRBJ1-4; D gene unclear. The CDR3 runs 10 residues. Germline-derived CDR1 and CDR2 are MDHEN and SYDVKM. V gave up 8 bases and J gave up 7 bases, with 5 bases separating them. Here the CDR3 reads CASRSEKLFF. CDR3 sequence (DNA): TGTGCCAGCCGGTCTGAAAAACTGTTTTTT. Full variable domain (rest looked up from reference TRBV28 and TRBJ1-4): DVKVTQSSRYLVKRTGEKVFLECVQDMDHENMFWYRQDPGLGLRLIYFSYDVKMKEKGDIPEGYSVSREKKERFSLILESASTNQTSMYLCASRSEKLFFGSGTQLSVL.

This clonotype was counted only a few times. The chain couples TRBV28 to TRBJ2-2, with unresolved D. V was pared by 3 bases and J by 7 bases, with 12 bases between. CDR3 length equals 14 residues. Germline CDR1 and CDR2: MDHEN and SYDVKM. CDR3 amino acids: CASSFGPLGGELFF. CDR3 bases: TGTGCCAGCAGTTTCGGGCCCCTCGGCGGGGAGCTGTTTTTT. Using reference TRBV28 and TRBJ2-2 for the parts outside the CDR3, the full variable domain is DVKVTQSSRYLVKRTGEKVFLECVQDMDHENMFWYRQDPGLGLRLIYFSYDVKMKEKGDIPEGYSVSREKKERFSLILESASTNQTSMYLCASSFGPLGGELFFGEGSRLTVL.

Of note for this clonotype: This clone may be a read error of a much larger clone one base away. The rearrangement links TRBV2 to TRBJ2-7; 7 bases match TRBD2. This CDR3 has 12 amino acids. The germline CDR1 and CDR2 sequences are SNHLY and FYNNEI. In DNA, the CDR3 is TGTGTCACCCGACGGGAGGCCTACGAGCAGTACTTC. Protein product: CVTRREAYEQYF. Looking up the rest from reference TRBV2 and TRBJ2-7 gives the full variable domain: EPEVTQTPSHQVTQMGQEVILRCVPISNHLYFYWYRQILGQKVEFLVSFYNNEISEKSEIFDDQFSVERPDGSNFTLKIRSTKLEDSAMYFCVTRREAYEQYFGPGTRLTVT.

The gene calls are TRBV3-1 and TRBJ1-5; D is unclear. Trimming removed 0 bases from V and 1 base from J, with 19 bases in between. This CDR3 region has 19 residues. CDR1 is LGHDT, CDR2 YNNKEL, per germline (reference sequence). The CDR3 DNA reads TGTGCCAGCAGCCAAGAGGTGAGGGCCACTGAGGGAAGCAATCAGCCCCAGCATTTT. Amino acid sequence: CASSQEVRATEGSNQPQHF.

The table lists this clonotype with a few counts. The junction does not match germline at one end; this may be a read error. This chain connects TRBV4-1 to TRBJ2-2; a possible D gene is TRBD2 (6 bases). Germline values: CDR1 MGHRA, CDR2 YSYEKL. The CDR3 is 16 amino acids. The CDR3 nucleotides read TGCGCCAGCAGCCACCGGGACTTCGCGAACACCGGGGAGCTGCTTTTT. Protein: CASSHRDFANTGELLF.

The sample holds a few counts of this clonotype. The CDR3 protein is CAWSPRVTDTQYF. In DNA form, the CDR3 reads TGTGCCTGGAGCCCCAGGGTCACAGATACGCAGTATTTT. The rearrangement joins TRBV30 to TRBJ2-3; a possible D gene is TRBD1 (5 bases). Germline V gene lookup returns CDR1 GTSNPN and CDR2 SVGIG (reference sequence). Trimming took 3 bases from V and 2 from J, leaving 9 bases between them. The CDR3 covers 13 residues.

The chain has TRBV12-3 or TRBV12-4 and TRBJ2-1; the match to TRBD2 covers 8 bases. This CDR3 region has 12 residues. Losses at the gene ends were 8 bases for V and 8 bases for J; bases not matched to a gene: 5. This chain's CDR3 is CASGLALYEQFF. The DNA of the CDR3 is TGTGCCAGCGGACTAGCTCTCTATGAGCAGTTCTTC.

At least ten counts were recorded for this clonotype. The rearrangement joins TRBV7-8 to TRBJ2-1, with TRBD2 matching 9 bases. CDR1 and CDR2 (germline): SGHVS, FQNEAQ. The junction had 11 bases not matched to a gene; V was cut back by 1 base and J by 10 bases. There are 16 residues in the CDR3. The DNA for the CDR3 is TGTGCCAGCAGCTTAGGGGATAGCGGGAGACCAGGGGAGCAGTTCTTC. Amino acid sequence: CASSLGDSGRPGEQFF.